These 8 T cell receptor beta chains share one sample of origin, sequenced in a study of early T cells in non-severe SARS-CoV-2 infection. TCRdb reprocessed the 5' RACE reads via MiXCR and lists one record per CDR3 protein. The sample includes more than 45,000 distinct CDR3 sequences, 12% of them seen just once. The sample consisted of whole blood. The receptors stem from an adult who was a healthcare worker with PCR-confirmed SARS-CoV-2 infection or an uninfected control (not recorded which).

The chain employs TRBV10-3 and TRBJ2-5; D is uncertain. The CDR3 contains 13 residues. Germline V gene data show CDR1 as ENHRY and CDR2 as SYGVKD. The V and J ends lost 2 bases and 2 bases respectively, with 6 bases between them. CDR3 nucleotides: TGTGCCATCAGTGAGCGGCAGCAAGAGACCCAGTACTTC. It translates to CAISERQQETQYF.

In this sample, this clonotype is medium-sized. The gene calls are TRBV20-1 and TRBJ2-7; D unresolved. V was pared by 0 bases and J by 5 bases, with 14 bases between. The CDR3 extends over 14 amino acids. Germline values: CDR1 DFQATT, CDR2 SNEGSKA (reference sequence). The DNA of the CDR3 is TGCAGTGCTAGAGATCTCTCCGGGTCCCACGAGCAGTACTTC. The encoded protein is CSARDLSGSHEQYF.

The chain recombines TRBV12-3 or TRBV12-4 with TRBJ2-7; D ambiguous. This CDR3 comprises 15 residues. V was clipped by 5 bases and J by 2 bases, with 16 bases between them. The CDR3 is CASSPYESPAYEQYF. The CDR3 nucleotides are TGTGCCAGCAGTCCGTACGAATCCCCCGCCTACGAGCAGTACTTC.

Many counts were recorded for this clonotype. The chain joins TRBV19 to TRBJ2-1; D unresolved. Trimming took off 0 bases at V and 9 bases at J, with 18 bases between the two ends. The CDR3 runs to 16 residues. The germline V gene has CDR1 LNHDA and CDR2 SQIVND (reference sequence). This CDR3 is CASSIDLISPSREQFF. CDR3 nucleotides: TGTGCCAGTAGTATAGATCTTATTTCGCCGAGTCGTGAGCAGTTCTTC.

This clonotype has more than one count but fewer than ten. The chain couples TRBV3-1 to TRBJ2-3, with D hard to call. CDR1 is LGHDT, CDR2 YNNKEL, per germline (reference sequence). CDR3 length equals 13 residues. The germline V and J ends were trimmed by 4 bases and 5 bases, with 10 bases remaining between them. The CDR3 DNA sequence: TGTGCCAGCAGCCCCCTCCTACAAGATACGCAGTATTTT. Translating it yields CASSPLLQDTQYF.

This clonotype was counted ten times or more. V and J are TRBV10-1 and TRBJ2-1; tentatively, D is TRBD2 (6 bases). CDR1 and CDR2 from the germline V gene are WNHNN and SYGVQD (reference sequence). Trimming removed 6 bases at V and 4 bases at J, with 10 bases between. This CDR3 region has 13 residues. The CDR3 sequence is CASREGPYNEQFF. CDR3 sequence (DNA): TGCGCCAGCAGGGAGGGACCTTACAATGAGCAGTTCTTC.

The chain uses TRBV6-1 and TRBJ2-3; 11 nucleotides align to TRBD2. Germline CDR1 MNHNS, CDR2 SASEGT. V shed 6 bases and J 3 bases; nucleotides not matched to a gene: 5. This CDR3 has 15 residues. CDR3 loop: CASRTRTSGTDTQYF. CDR3 bases: TGTGCCAGCAGGACTCGGACTAGCGGGACAGATACGCAGTATTTT.

This CDR3 reads CASSLEGADNSPLHF. The DNA of the CDR3 is TGTGCCAGCAGCTTAGAGGGGGCCGATAATTCACCCCTCCACTTT. The rearrangement joins TRBV7-3 to TRBJ1-6; 7 positions match TRBD1. Germline CDR1 and CDR2: SGHTA and FQGTGA. V was pared by 2 bases and J by 5 bases, with 3 bases of the junction left unmatched. CDR3 size: 15 residues.